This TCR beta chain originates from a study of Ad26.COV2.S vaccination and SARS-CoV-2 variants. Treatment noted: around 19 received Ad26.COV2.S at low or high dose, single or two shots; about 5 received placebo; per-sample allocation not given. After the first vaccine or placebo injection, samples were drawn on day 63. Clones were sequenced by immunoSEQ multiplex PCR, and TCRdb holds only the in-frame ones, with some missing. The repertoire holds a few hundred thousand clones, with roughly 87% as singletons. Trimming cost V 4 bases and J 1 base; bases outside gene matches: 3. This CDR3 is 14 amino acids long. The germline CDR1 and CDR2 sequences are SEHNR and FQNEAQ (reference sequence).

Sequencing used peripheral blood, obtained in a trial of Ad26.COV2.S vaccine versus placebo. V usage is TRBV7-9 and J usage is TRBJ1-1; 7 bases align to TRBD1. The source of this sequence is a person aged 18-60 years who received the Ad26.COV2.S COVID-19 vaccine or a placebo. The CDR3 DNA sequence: TGTGCCAGCAGCTCAGGGGGGCGGAACACTGAAGCTTTCTTT. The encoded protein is CASSSGGRNTEAFF.